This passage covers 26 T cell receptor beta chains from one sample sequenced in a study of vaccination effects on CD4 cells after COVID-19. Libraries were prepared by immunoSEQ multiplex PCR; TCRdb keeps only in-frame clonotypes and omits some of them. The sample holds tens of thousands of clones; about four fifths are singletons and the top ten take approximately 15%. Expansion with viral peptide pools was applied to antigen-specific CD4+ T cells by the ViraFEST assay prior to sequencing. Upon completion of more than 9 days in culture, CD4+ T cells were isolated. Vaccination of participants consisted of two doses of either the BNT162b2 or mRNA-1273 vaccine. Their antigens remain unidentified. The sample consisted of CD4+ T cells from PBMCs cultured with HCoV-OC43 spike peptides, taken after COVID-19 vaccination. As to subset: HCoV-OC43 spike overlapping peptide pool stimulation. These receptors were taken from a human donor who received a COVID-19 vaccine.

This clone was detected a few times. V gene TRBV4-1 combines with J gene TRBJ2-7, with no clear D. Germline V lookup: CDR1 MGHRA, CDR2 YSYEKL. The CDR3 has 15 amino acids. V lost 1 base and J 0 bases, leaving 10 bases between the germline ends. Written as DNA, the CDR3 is TGCGCCAGCAGCCAAGGGACGGTACTCTCCTACGAGCAGTACTTC. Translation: CASSQGTVLSYEQYF.

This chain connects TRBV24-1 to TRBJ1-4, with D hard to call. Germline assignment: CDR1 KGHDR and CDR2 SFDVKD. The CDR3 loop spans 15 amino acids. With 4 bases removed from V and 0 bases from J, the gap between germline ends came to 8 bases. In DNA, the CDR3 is TGTGCCACCAGTGACCCCACGGCAACTAATGAAAAACTGTTTTTT. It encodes CATSDPTATNEKLFF.

This chain's CDR3 is CASNRDSAAGTEAFF. CDR3 DNA sequence: TGCGCCAGCAACCGGGACAGCGCAGCGGGCACTGAAGCTTTCTTT. The chain combines TRBV4-1 with TRBJ1-1; TRBD1 aligns across 7 bases. This CDR3 spans 15 amino acids. The J segment lost 4 bases and the V segment lost 7 bases, leaving 12 bases of the junction unmatched. Per the germline V gene, CDR1 is MGHRA and CDR2 is YSYEKL.

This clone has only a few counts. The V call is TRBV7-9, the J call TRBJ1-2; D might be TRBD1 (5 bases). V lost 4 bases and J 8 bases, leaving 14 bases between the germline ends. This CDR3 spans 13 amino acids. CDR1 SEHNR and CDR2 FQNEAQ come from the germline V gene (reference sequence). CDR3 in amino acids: CASSSQWGEGYTF. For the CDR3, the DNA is TGTGCCAGCAGCTCCCAGTGGGGCGAAGGCTACACCTTC.

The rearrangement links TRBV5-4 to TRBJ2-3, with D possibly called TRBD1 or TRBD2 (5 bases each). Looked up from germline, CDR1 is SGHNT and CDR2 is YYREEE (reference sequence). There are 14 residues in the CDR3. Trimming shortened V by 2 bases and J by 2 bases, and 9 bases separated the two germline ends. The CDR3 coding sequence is TGTGCCAGCAGCTTCCGGGACCCCACAGATACGCAGTATTTT. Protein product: CASSFRDPTDTQYF.

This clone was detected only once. The CDR3 coding sequence is TGTGCCAGCACCCTTAGCACAGATACGCAGTATTTT. Translation gives CASTLSTDTQYF. This sequence joins TRBV27 and TRBJ2-3; D is ambiguous. Trimming stripped 7 bases from V and 0 bases from J, with 5 bases between. The CDR3 has 12 amino acids. Germline V CDR1 and CDR2: MNHEY, SMNVEV (reference sequence).

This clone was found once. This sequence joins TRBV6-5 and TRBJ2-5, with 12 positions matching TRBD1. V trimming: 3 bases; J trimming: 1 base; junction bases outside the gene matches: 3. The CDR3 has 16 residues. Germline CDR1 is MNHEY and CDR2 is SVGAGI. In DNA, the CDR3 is TGTGCCAGCAGTTATGGGACAGGGGGCTTCCAAGAGACCCAGTACTTC. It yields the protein CASSYGTGGFQETQYF.

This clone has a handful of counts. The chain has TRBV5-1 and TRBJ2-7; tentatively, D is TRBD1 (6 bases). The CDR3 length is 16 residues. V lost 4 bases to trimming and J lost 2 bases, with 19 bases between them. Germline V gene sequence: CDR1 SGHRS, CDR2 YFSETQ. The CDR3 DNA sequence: TGCGCCAGCAGCCCGAGCTACAGGGTCGGTACCTACGAGCAGTACTTC. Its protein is CASSPSYRVGTYEQYF.

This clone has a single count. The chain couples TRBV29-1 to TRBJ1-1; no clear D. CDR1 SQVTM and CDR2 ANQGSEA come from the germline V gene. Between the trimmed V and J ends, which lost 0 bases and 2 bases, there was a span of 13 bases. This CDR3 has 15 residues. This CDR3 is CSVEDPDRVNTEAFF. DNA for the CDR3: TGCAGCGTTGAAGATCCCGACCGCGTAAACACTGAAGCTTTCTTT. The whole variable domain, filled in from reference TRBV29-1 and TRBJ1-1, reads SAVISQKPSRDICQRGTSLTIQCQVDSQVTMMFWYRQQPGQSLTLIATANQGSEATYESGFVIDKFPISRPNLTFSTLTVSNMSPEDSSIYLCSVEDPDRVNTEAFFGQGTRLTVV.

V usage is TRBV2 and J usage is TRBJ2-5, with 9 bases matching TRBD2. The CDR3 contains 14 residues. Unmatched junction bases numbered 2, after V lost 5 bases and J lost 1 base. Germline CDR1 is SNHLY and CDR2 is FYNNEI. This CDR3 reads CASSKTSGQETQYF. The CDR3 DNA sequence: TGTGCCAGCAGTAAGACTAGCGGCCAAGAGACCCAGTACTTC.

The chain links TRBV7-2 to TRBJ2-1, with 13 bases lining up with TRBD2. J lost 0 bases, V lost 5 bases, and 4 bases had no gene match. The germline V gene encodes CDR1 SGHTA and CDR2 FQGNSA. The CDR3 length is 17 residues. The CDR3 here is CASSRTSGRASYNEQFF. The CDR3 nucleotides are TGTGCCAGCAGCCGCACTAGCGGGAGGGCCTCCTACAATGAGCAGTTCTTC.

The CDR3 protein is CAYTGGLAGVHTQYF. The CDR3 DNA is TGTGCCTATACTGGTGGGCTAGCGGGGGTTCATACGCAGTATTTT. The chain combines TRBV9 with TRBJ2-3; 10 nucleotides match TRBD2. This CDR3 contains 15 residues. Germline values: CDR1 SGDLS, CDR2 YYNGEE. Trimming at V came to 10 bases and at J to 7 bases, leaving 15 bases not matched to a gene.

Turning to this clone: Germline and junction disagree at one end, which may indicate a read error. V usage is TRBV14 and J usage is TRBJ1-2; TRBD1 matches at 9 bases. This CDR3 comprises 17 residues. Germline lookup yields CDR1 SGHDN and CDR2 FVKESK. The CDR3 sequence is CASSQDSWYRGPYDYTF. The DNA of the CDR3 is TGTGCCAGCAGCCAAGATAGTTGGTACAGGGGGCCCTATGACTACACCTTC.

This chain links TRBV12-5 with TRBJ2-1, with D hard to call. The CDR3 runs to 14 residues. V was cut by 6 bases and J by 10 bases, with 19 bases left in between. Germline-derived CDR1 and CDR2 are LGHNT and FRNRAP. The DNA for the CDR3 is TGTGCTAGTGGAAACGCCGACCGTATCGGGGAGCAGTTCTTC. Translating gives CASGNADRIGEQFF.

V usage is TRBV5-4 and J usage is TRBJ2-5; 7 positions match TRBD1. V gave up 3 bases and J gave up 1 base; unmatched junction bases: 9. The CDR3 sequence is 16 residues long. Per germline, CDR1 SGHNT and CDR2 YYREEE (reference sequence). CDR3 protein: CASSSRQGKTQETQYF. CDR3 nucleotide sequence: TGTGCCAGCAGCTCCCGACAGGGTAAAACCCAAGAGACCCAGTACTTC.

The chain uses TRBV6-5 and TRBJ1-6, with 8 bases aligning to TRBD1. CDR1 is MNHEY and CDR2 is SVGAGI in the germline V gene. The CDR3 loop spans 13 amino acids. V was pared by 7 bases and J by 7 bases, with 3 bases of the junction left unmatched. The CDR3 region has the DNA TGTGCCAGCAAGACAGGGGTAAATTCACCCCTCCACTTT. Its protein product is CASKTGVNSPLHF.

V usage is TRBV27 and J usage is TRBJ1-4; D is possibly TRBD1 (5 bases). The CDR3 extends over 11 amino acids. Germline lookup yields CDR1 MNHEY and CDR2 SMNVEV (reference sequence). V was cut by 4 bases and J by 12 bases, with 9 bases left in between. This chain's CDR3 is CASSSGGELFF. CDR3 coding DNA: TGTGCCAGCAGTTCCGGGGGGGAACTGTTTTTT.

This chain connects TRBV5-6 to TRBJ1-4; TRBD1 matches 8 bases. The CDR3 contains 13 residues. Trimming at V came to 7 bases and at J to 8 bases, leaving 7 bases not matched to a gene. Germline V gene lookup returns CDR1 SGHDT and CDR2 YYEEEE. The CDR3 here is CASSRAGGEKLFF. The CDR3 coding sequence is TGTGCCAGCTCGAGGGCAGGGGGCGAAAAACTGTTTTTT.

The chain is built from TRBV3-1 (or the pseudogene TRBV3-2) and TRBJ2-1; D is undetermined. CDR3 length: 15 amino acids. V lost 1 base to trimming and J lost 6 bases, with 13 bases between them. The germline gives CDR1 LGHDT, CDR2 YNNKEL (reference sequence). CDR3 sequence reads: CASSQVGVGINEQFF. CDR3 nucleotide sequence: TGTGCCAGCAGCCAAGTCGGTGTAGGGATCAATGAGCAGTTCTTC.

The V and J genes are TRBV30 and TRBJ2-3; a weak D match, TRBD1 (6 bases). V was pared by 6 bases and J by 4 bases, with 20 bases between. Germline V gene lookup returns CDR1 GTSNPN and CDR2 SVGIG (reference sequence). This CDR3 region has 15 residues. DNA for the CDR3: TGTGCCTGCCAAAAGGGGGTGGGGATCCCAGATACGCAGTATTTT. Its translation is CACQKGVGIPDTQYF. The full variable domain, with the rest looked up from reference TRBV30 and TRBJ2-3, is SQTIHQWPATLVQPVGSPLSLECTVEGTSNPNLYWYRQAAGRGLQLLFYSVGIGQISSEVPQNLSASRPQDRQFILSSKKLLLSDSGFYLCACQKGVGIPDTQYFGPGTRLTVL.

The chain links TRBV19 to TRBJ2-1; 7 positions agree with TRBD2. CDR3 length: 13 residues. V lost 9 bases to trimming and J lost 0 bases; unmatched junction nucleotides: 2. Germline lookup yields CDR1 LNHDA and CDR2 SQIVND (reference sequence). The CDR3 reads CASRGSSYNEQFF. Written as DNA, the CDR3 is TGTGCCAGCCGCGGGAGCTCCTACAATGAGCAGTTCTTC. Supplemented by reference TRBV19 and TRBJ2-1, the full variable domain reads DGGITQSPKYLFRKEGQNVTLSCEQNLNHDAMYWYRQDPGQGLRLIYYSQIVNDFQKGDIAEGYSVSREKKESFPLTVTSAQKNPTAFYLCASRGSSYNEQFFGPGTRLTVL.

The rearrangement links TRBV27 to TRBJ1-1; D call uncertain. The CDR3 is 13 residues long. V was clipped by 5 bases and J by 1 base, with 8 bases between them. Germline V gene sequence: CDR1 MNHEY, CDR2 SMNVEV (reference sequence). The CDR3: CASSQQKNTEAFF. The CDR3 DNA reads TGTGCCAGCAGTCAACAGAAGAACACTGAAGCTTTCTTT.

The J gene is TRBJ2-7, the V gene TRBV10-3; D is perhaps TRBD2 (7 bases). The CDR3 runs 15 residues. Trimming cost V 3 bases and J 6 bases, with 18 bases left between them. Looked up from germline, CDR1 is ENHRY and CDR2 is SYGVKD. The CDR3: CAISEWGGGEREQYF. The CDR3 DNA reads TGTGCCATCAGTGAATGGGGCGGGGGCGAGCGCGAGCAGTACTTC.

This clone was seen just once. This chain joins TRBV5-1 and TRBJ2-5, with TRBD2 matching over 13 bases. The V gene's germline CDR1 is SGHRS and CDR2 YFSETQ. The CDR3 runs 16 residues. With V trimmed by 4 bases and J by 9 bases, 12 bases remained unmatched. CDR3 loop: CASSPTSGRDSVAQYF. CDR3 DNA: TGCGCCAGCAGCCCCACTAGCGGGAGGGACTCGGTTGCCCAGTACTTC.

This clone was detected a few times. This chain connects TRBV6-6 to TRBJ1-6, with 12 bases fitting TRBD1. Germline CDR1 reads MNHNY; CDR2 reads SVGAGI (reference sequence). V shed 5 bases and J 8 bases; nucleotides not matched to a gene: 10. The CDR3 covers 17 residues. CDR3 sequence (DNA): TGTGCCAGCAGTCCGCTTGGGACAGGGGGCTCGGATTCACCCCTCCACTTT. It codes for CASSPLGTGGSDSPLHF.

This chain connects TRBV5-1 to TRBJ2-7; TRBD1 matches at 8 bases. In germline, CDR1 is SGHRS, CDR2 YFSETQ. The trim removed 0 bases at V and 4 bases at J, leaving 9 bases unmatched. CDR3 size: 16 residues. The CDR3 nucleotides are TGCGCCAGCAGCTTGGGGACAGGGCCGACTACTTACGAGCAGTACTTC. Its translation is CASSLGTGPTTYEQYF. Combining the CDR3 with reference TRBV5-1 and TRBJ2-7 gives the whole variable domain KAGVTQTPRYLIKTRGQQVTLSCSPISGHRSVSWYQQTPGQGLQFLFEYFSETQRNKGNFPGRFSGRQFSNSRSEMNVSTLELGDSALYLCASSLGTGPTTYEQYFGPGTRLTVT.